This T cell receptor beta chain was recorded in a study of Graves' ophthalmopathy and Graves' hyperthyroidism. Among the hyperthyroidism patients, all were newly diagnosed, aged 18 to 65, with under 2 months' duration. Scientists amplified the TCR beta CDR3 regions from RNA transcripts. RT-PCR with HTBI primers came first, then second-round multiplex PCR. TCRdb independently ran MiXCR on the multiplex PCR reads; one entry per CDR3 protein. The sample shows 900,000 to 1,200,000 distinct CDR3 sequences, about two fifths of them seen only once. Germline loops: CDR1 SEHNR, CDR2 FQNEAQ (reference sequence). The V end lost 2 bases, the J end lost 0 bases, and 5 bases lay between the germline ends. The CDR3 extends over 14 amino acids. This clonotype was counted a few times.

J is TRBJ1-5 and V is TRBV7-9; no firm D call. The clonotype originates from an adult man with Graves' hyperthyroidism. Sequences were obtained from peripheral blood or thyroid tissue (not recorded which). CDR3 DNA: TGTGCCAGCAGCTTAACAAGTAGCAATCAGCCCCAGCATTTT. Translated: CASSLTSSNQPQHF.